The 10 T cell receptor beta chains below all came from one sample that was sequenced in a study of T cell responses to AZD1222 COVID-19 vaccine. Only in-frame clones appear in the TCRdb table, and some are missing; sequencing was by immunoSEQ multiplex PCR. The repertoire consists of about 21,000 clones, with approximately 86% occurring once and the leading ten covering around 41%. Sequenced material: peripheral blood, taken on day 0 of AZD1222 vaccination. These receptors all stem from an adult in good health.

V is TRBV5-4 and J is TRBJ1-5; D is unresolved. In germline, CDR1 is SGHNT, CDR2 YYREEE (reference sequence). The CDR3 spans 12 residues. Trimming removed 2 bases at V and 3 bases at J, with 3 bases between. The CDR3 region has the DNA TGTGCCAGCAGCTTTGACAATCAGCCCCAGCATTTT. It encodes CASSFDNQPQHF.

This clone was counted between two and nine times. This chain links TRBV5-1 with TRBJ1-1; D perhaps matches TRBD1 (5 bases). Germline V gene data show CDR1 as SGHRS and CDR2 as YFSETQ. With 0 bases removed from V and 1 base from J, the gap between germline ends came to 13 bases. The CDR3 loop spans 16 amino acids. CDR3: CASSLVLGPGNTEAFF. The CDR3, as DNA: TGCGCCAGCAGCTTGGTACTGGGGCCAGGGAACACTGAAGCTTTCTTT.

This clone was seen a few times. DNA for the CDR3: TGTGCCAGCAGAACCGACAGGAATAATGAAAAACTGTTTTTT. Amino acid sequence: CASRTDRNNEKLFF. J is TRBJ1-4 and V is TRBV5-5; possibly TRBD1 for D (6 bases). The CDR3 extends over 14 amino acids. Germline CDR1 and CDR2: SGHKS and YYEKEE (reference sequence). V lost 5 bases, J lost 4 bases, and 12 bases lay in between.

This sequence joins TRBV3-1 (or the pseudogene TRBV3-2) and TRBJ1-1, with a weak D call TRBD1 (5 bases). The germline gives CDR1 LGHDT, CDR2 YNNKEL (reference sequence). V lost 2 bases to trimming and J lost 4 bases, with 11 bases between them. The CDR3 runs to 14 residues. The chain's CDR3 is CASSQRTRGTEAFF. The DNA of the CDR3 is TGTGCCAGCAGCCAACGGACAAGGGGCACTGAAGCTTTCTTT.

The chain joins TRBV6-1 to TRBJ2-5; TRBD2 might be the D (6 bases). CDR1 MNHNS and CDR2 SASEGT come from the germline V gene. The ends were cut back, 3 bases at V and 5 bases at J, with 13 bases in the middle. This CDR3 region has 14 residues. In nucleotides, the CDR3 is TGTGCCAGCAGTGATTGGGGGACTCGGGAGACCCAGTACTTC. The encoded protein is CASSDWGTRETQYF.

The chain is built from TRBV6-5 and TRBJ2-1; TRBD2 aligns across 9 bases. The CDR3 contains 15 residues. Trimming removed 2 bases from V and 4 bases from J; junction bases left unmatched: 3. Germline-derived CDR1 and CDR2 are MNHEY and SVGAGI. CDR3: CASSYGGLAYNEQFF. Here the CDR3 DNA reads TGTGCCAGCAGTTACGGGGGACTAGCTTACAATGAGCAGTTCTTC.

This chain connects TRBV7-9 to TRBJ1-6; a weak D match, TRBD1 (6 bases). From germline, CDR1 is SEHNR and CDR2 FQNEAQ (reference sequence). The ends were cut back, 5 bases at V and 7 bases at J, with 12 bases in the middle. CDR3 size: 14 residues. The CDR3 sequence is CASSPDSRNSPLHF. The CDR3 coding sequence is TGTGCCAGCAGCCCGGACAGTAGGAATTCACCCCTCCACTTT. Together with reference TRBV7-9 and TRBJ1-6, the CDR3 gives the full variable domain: DTGVSQNPRHKITKRGQNVTFRCDPISEHNRLYWYRQTLGQGPEFLTYFQNEAQLEKSRLLSDRFSAERPKGSFSTLEIQRTEQGDSAMYLCASSPDSRNSPLHFGNGTRLTVT.

DNA for the CDR3: TGTGCCAGCAGTGAAGCAGGGATTGCTAATGAAAAACTGTTTTTT. Residues: CASSEAGIANEKLFF. This rearrangement joins TRBV2 to TRBJ1-4, with D uncertain. This CDR3 is 15 amino acids long. Germline CDR1 reads SNHLY; CDR2 reads FYNNEI. V was pared by 0 bases and J by 3 bases, with 8 bases between.

This rearrangement joins TRBV2 to TRBJ2-3, with 10 positions matching TRBD2. The germline gives CDR1 SNHLY, CDR2 FYNNEI. This CDR3 comprises 15 residues. V trimming: 4 bases; J trimming: 3 bases; junction bases outside the gene matches: 4. The CDR3 DNA reads as TGTGCCAGCAGTGGCCTAGCGGGGGTAACAGATACGCAGTATTTT. Its protein is CASSGLAGVTDTQYF.

This clone was counted only a few times. This chain joins TRBV5-6 and TRBJ1-1, with 7 positions matching TRBD1. The CDR3 spans 13 residues. V lost 2 bases, J lost 9 bases, and 7 bases stayed unmatched. CDR1 is SGHDT and CDR2 is YYEEEE in the germline V gene. CDR3 in amino acids: CASSFPGQPKAFF. The CDR3 DNA reads TGTGCCAGCAGCTTCCCGGGACAGCCGAAAGCTTTCTTT.